This TCR beta chain was obtained from a study of T cells in localized non-small cell lung cancer. General study findings and limits: The study detected a median about 50 of the top 100 tumor clones in adjacent lung. Exceeding tumor, uninvolved adjacent lung had the highest T cell clonality. Sequencing, confined to only one tumor region, leaves heterogeneity possible. In the blood, greater T cell density corresponded to longer overall survival.

With respect to this clone: Its antigen is currently unknown.

Only in-frame clones appear in the TCRdb table, and some are missing; sequencing was by immunoSEQ multiplex PCR. The repertoire holds around 50,000 clones, about 88% seen once, with roughly 16% in the top ten. V was clipped by 5 bases and J by 3 bases, with 15 bases between them. The CDR3 runs 14 residues. Germline-derived CDR1 and CDR2 are SGHKS and YYEKEE (reference sequence). The source was PBMCs, collected before any cancer treatment. The J gene is TRBJ2-7, the V gene TRBV5-5; maybe TRBD1 (5 bases). This clonotype originated in a female donor with stage II lung adenocarcinoma. The CDR3: CASSKIGTGYEQYF. The CDR3 nucleotides read TGTGCCAGCAGTAAGATTGGCACAGGCTACGAGCAGTACTTC.